This T cell receptor beta chain was obtained from a study of blood T cells in healthy people across ages. The donors, all healthy, were Caucasians living in Russia, aged about 6 to 95. The length of the CDR3 is 20 residues. The J segment lost 7 bases and the V segment lost 3 bases, leaving 18 bases of the junction unmatched. A sample-barcoded 5' primer and a J-beta primer mix were used in a second PCR of about 6 to 11 cycles. One entry per CDR3 protein, called by TCRdb with MiXCR from the 5' RACE reads. The data show fewer than 2 million distinct CDR3 sequences, about 39% seen once. The source of this sequence is a human donor in good health. The specimen was blood. This chain connects TRBV12-3 or TRBV12-4 to TRBJ1-6; 10 bases match TRBD1. CDR3 bases: TGTGCCAGCAGTTTCCAGTACAGAAAAGACGGACAGGGGGTAAATTCACCCCTCCACTTT. This translates into CASSFQYRKDGQGVNSPLHF.